This is a list of T cell receptor beta chains from one sample in a study of blood T cell repertoires in COVID-19. Sequencing was performed with immunoSEQ multiplex PCR; in TCRdb, only in-frame clones are kept and a portion is missing. The table has roughly 220,000 clones, 85% to 90% seen once; the top ten hold more than 3%. Sequencing was done on a sample of PBMCs or T cells enriched from blood (not recorded which). The receptors stem from a woman aged 18-35 years in a cohort exposed to, infected with or recovered from COVID-19 (not recorded which). The CDR3 runs from the conserved cysteine through the conserved F or W. Fields, in order: clone size, CDR3 length, J gene, V gene, D gene, CDR3 DNA, CDR3 protein. D genes are given only for firm matches. Some rows mark clone size as missing; the rest say once, few, many or name a class of expanded clone.

few 16 TRBJ1-1 TRBV4-2 NA TGTGCCAGCAGCCAAGCTCTATTCTCTCGGGGGACTGAAGCTTTCTTT CASSQALFSRGTEAFF
once 11 TRBJ2-7 TRBV2 NA TGTGCCAGCAGTGATGCGTACGAGCAGTACTTC CASSDAYEQYF
NA 14 TRBJ2-7 TRBV7-2 TRBD1 TGTGCCAGCAGCCCGAGGGGGACAGGGATCAAGCAGTACTTC CASSPRGTGIKQYF
NA 14 TRBJ1-6 TRBV7-9 TRBD1 TGTGCCAGCAGCTTAGCGGGACAGAATTCACCCCTCCACTTT CASSLAGQNSPLHF
few 15 TRBJ2-1 TRBV30 TRBD2 TGTGCCTGGAGCCGCCTGGGACTAGCGGGCTATGAGCAGTTCTTC CAWSRLGLAGYEQFF
NA 13 TRBJ2-3 TRBV24-1 NA TGTGCCACCAGGAGGGATAGCACAGATACGCAGTATTTT CATRRDSTDTQYF
NA 13 TRBJ1-2 TRBV25-1 NA TGTGCCAGCAGTCCCCGCGGGAACTATGGCTACACCTTC CASSPRGNYGYTF
NA 15 TRBJ1-1 TRBV29-1 TRBD1 TGCAGCGCCACCCCGGACAGGGGGTCGAACACTGAAGCTTTCTTT CSATPDRGSNTEAFF
once 15 TRBJ1-2 TRBV28 TRBD1 TGTGCCAGCAGTTTAAAATGGGGGACAGCGTATGGCTACACCTTC CASSLKWGTAYGYTF
NA 15 TRBJ2-1 TRBV5-1 TRBD2 TGCGCCAGCAGCCCCGGGACTAGCCGTGAGGATGAGCAGTTCTTC CASSPGTSREDEQFF
few 13 TRBJ1-1 TRBV24-1 NA TGTGCCACCAGTACAGATATGAACACTGAAGCTTTCTTT CATSTDMNTEAFF
NA 15 TRBJ1-1 TRBV2 NA TGTGCCAGCAGCGGACCGACAGAGTTAAACACTGAAGCTTTCTTT CASSGPTELNTEAFF
NA 14 TRBJ2-7 TRBV5-1 NA TGCGCCAGCACCAAGGAACAGGCTTCCTACGAGCAGTACTTC CASTKEQASYEQYF
NA 14 TRBJ2-5 TRBV29-1 NA TGCAGCGTCTGGGGGGGGCCGTACCAAGAGACCCAGTACTTC CSVWGGPYQETQYF
NA 15 TRBJ1-1 TRBV4-1 NA TGCGCCAGCACCCAAAGTGGGAGGGGCAGTACTGAAGCTTTCTTT CASTQSGRGSTEAFF
NA 12 TRBJ1-2 TRBV6-2/TRBV6-3 NA TGTGCCAGCAGTCCGCGGGACTATGGCTACACCTTC CASSPRDYGYTF
NA 16 TRBJ1-2 TRBV6-2/TRBV6-3 TRBD1 TGTGCCAGCAGTCATATTAACCGGGACAGGAATCGAGGCTACACCTTC CASSHINRDRNRGYTF
NA 13 TRBJ1-1 TRBV11-3 NA TGTGCCAGCAGGGATGGACAGAACACTGAAGCTTTCTTT CASRDGQNTEAFF
NA 16 TRBJ1-6 TRBV7-9 NA TGTGCCAGCAGCTTAGACGGGAGCTCCTATAATTCACCCCTCCACTTT CASSLDGSSYNSPLHF
NA 13 TRBJ1-1 TRBV2 NA TGTGCCAGCAGAAAAGGAGGGAACACTGAAGCTTTCTTT CASRKGGNTEAFF
NA 16 TRBJ1-4 TRBV3-1/TRBV3-2 NA TGTGCCAGCAGCCAAGGGCGGGGATCAACTAATGAAAAACTGTTTTTT CASSQGRGSTNEKLFF
NA 14 TRBJ2-3 TRBV4-2 NA TGTGCCAGCAGCCAAGATCCAAAGCCAGATACGCAGTATTTT CASSQDPKPDTQYF
NA 15 TRBJ1-5 TRBV19 NA TGTGCCAGTAGTATAGCAAATCGGGGCAATCAGCCCCAGCATTTT CASSIANRGNQPQHF
few 14 TRBJ2-7 TRBV6-6 TRBD2 TGTGCCAGCAGTTACGGACTAGCGGGGGGCGAGCAGTACTTC CASSYGLAGGEQYF
NA 13 TRBJ1-2 TRBV11-3 NA TGTGCCAGCAGCCCAGGACTGGACTATGGCTACACCTTC CASSPGLDYGYTF
NA 13 TRBJ1-2 TRBV24-1 NA TGTGCCACCAGCACAGGCTCTAACTATGGCTACACCTTC CATSTGSNYGYTF
NA 15 TRBJ2-1 TRBV2 TRBD2 TGTGCCAGCAGGAAAACCGGGACTACATACAATGAGCAGTTCTTC CASRKTGTTYNEQFF
NA 15 TRBJ2-5 TRBV5-1 TRBD1 TGCGCCAGCAGCTTCCTCGGGACAGGGGAAGAGACCCAGTACTTC CASSFLGTGEETQYF
NA 16 TRBJ2-5 TRBV24-1 TRBD1 TGTGCCACCAGTGCCGCCGGGACAGGGGAAGGGGAGACCCAGTACTTC CATSAAGTGEGETQYF
NA 13 TRBJ1-3 TRBV6-5 NA TGTGCCAGCAGTTACTCCTCCGGAAACACCATATATTTT CASSYSSGNTIYF
NA 15 TRBJ1-2 TRBV9 NA TGTGCCAGCAGCGTAGAGATATCAGGGGTCTATGGCTACACCTTC CASSVEISGVYGYTF